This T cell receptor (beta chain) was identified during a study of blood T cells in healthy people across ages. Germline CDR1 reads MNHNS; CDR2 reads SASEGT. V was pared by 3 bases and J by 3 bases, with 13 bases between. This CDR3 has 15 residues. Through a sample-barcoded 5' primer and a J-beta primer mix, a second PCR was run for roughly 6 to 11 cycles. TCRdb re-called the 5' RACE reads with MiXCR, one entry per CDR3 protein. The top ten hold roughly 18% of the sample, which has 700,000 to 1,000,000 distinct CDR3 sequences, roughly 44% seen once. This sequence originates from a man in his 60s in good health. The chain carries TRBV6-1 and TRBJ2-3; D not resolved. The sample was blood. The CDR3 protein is CASSDIGFGTDTQYF. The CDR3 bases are TGTGCCAGCAGTGATATAGGTTTTGGGACAGATACGCAGTATTTT.